The clone carrying this TCR beta chain has ten or more counts. This specimen belongs to a study of T cells in Graves' hyperthyroidism and ophthalmopathy. TCR beta CDR3 regions were amplified from RNA transcripts. TCR CDR3 underwent first-round RT-PCR with the HTBI primer set. TCRdb itself ran the multiplex PCR reads through MiXCR, one entry per CDR3 protein. In the table there are hundreds of thousands of distinct CDR3 sequences, more than 20% of which are singletons. This CDR3 is 13 amino acids long. Deletions cut 5 bases from V and 0 bases from J, with 10 bases between. Germline V gives CDR1 DFQATT, CDR2 SNEGSKA (reference sequence). Disease lasting under 3 months, a NOSPECS grade of at least 4, and a Clinical Activity Score of at least 3 were features of the ophthalmopathy patients.

The sample consisted of blood. This chain uses TRBV20-1 with TRBJ1-1, with D uncertain. The sequence was obtained from a man aged 30 to 39 with Graves' ophthalmopathy. For the CDR3, the DNA is TGCAGTGCTGGGAGGCAGATGAACACTGAAGCTTTCTTT. It is translated as CSAGRQMNTEAFF.